Presented here are 17 T cell receptor beta chains from one specimen sequenced in a study of blood T cell repertoires in COVID-19. Generated by immunoSEQ multiplex PCR, the TCRdb table keeps only in-frame clones and is missing some. The sample has some 330,000 clones, around nine tenths seen once. The sample comprised PBMCs or T cells enriched from blood (not recorded which). The source is a young man who had recovered from COVID-19.

This sequence joins TRBV5-1 and TRBJ2-3, with 14 bases lining up with TRBD2. The CDR3 runs 20 residues. V shed 4 bases, J shed 2 bases, and the junction held 15 bases outside the gene matches. Germline V gene sequence: CDR1 SGHRS, CDR2 YFSETQ. Here the CDR3 reads CASSRGTSGGLLPLTDTQYF. The CDR3 nucleotides read TGCGCCAGCAGCCGAGGGACTAGCGGGGGATTATTACCTCTCACAGATACGCAGTATTTT.

The V gene is TRBV5-1, the J gene TRBJ1-4, with D possibly matching TRBD1 (6 bases). CDR3 size: 14 residues. V shed 4 bases and J shed 0 bases, with 7 bases lying between them. Germline CDR1 and CDR2: SGHRS and YFSETQ. DNA for the CDR3: TGCGCCAGCAGCAGACAGGCAACTAATGAAAAACTGTTTTTT. This codes for CASSRQATNEKLFF.

J is TRBJ1-3 and V is TRBV6-2 or TRBV6-3; D possibly corresponds to TRBD1 (6 bases). V lost 2 bases to trimming and J lost 0 bases, with 14 bases between them. This CDR3 spans 17 amino acids. Germline V lookup: CDR1 MNHEY, CDR2 SVGEGT. CDR3 in amino acids: CASSYIAGAVSGNTIYF. The CDR3 DNA reads TGTGCCAGCAGTTACATCGCAGGGGCCGTCTCTGGAAACACCATATATTTT.

Concerning this clone: This sample also contains other DNA sequences that code for the same CDR3. The gene calls are TRBV9 and TRBJ2-7; TRBD2 agrees at 7 bases. Germline CDR1 and CDR2: SGDLS and YYNGEE. This CDR3 region has 14 residues. The ends lost 0 bases at V and 0 bases at J; junction bases unmatched: 0. CDR3 bases: TGTGCCAGCAGCGTAGGCGGGAGCTCCTACGAGCAGTACTTC. Translated, it gives CASSVGGSSYEQYF.

V usage is TRBV25-1 and J usage is TRBJ2-1, with TRBD2 as a possible D gene (5 bases). This CDR3 is 11 amino acids long. V was cut by 2 bases and J by 12 bases, with 8 bases left in between. From germline, CDR1 is MGHDK and CDR2 SYGVNS. CDR3: CASSEGGRQFF. Written as DNA, the CDR3 is TGTGCCAGCAGTGAAGGAGGTCGGCAGTTCTTC.

The chain employs TRBV6-5 and TRBJ1-1; 8 bases are a match to TRBD1. J was trimmed by 3 bases and V by 2 bases; bases with no gene match: 5. Germline values: CDR1 MNHEY, CDR2 SVGAGI. The CDR3 has 15 residues. The CDR3: CASSYHDRGDTEAFF. The CDR3 nucleotides are TGTGCCAGCAGTTACCACGACAGGGGAGACACTGAAGCTTTCTTT.

The chain uses TRBV7-2 and TRBJ2-1; unclear D gene. The V end was cut by 1 base, the J end by 0 bases, with 7 bases between. The CDR3 sequence is 15 residues long. The V gene's germline CDR1 is SGHTA and CDR2 FQGNSA. CDR3 in amino acids: CASSLVSSSYNEQFF. In DNA form, the CDR3 reads TGTGCCAGCAGCTTAGTTAGCAGCTCCTACAATGAGCAGTTCTTC.

The CDR3 sequence: CASSWDSQLTGELFF. CDR3 in DNA: TGTGCCAGCAGCTGGGACTCCCAATTGACCGGGGAGCTGTTTTTT. This chain uses TRBV5-4 with TRBJ2-2, with D possibly TRBD2 on 6 matching bases. Germline V gene data show CDR1 as SGHNT and CDR2 as YYREEE (reference sequence). The CDR3 runs 15 residues. Trimming stripped 3 bases from V and 5 bases from J, with 14 bases between. The variable domain in full, completed from reference TRBV5-4 and TRBJ2-2, reads ETGVTQSPTHLIKTRGQQVTLRCSSQSGHNTVSWYQQALGQGPQFIFQYYREEENGRGNFPPRFSGLQFPNYSSELNVNALELDDSALYLCASSWDSQLTGELFFGEGSRLTVL.

The count of this clone is one. This chain joins TRBV7-9 and TRBJ1-1, with 9 bases lining up with TRBD1. Germline loops: CDR1 SEHNR, CDR2 FQNEAQ (reference sequence). V lost 5 bases, J lost 7 bases, and 14 bases stayed unmatched. The CDR3 has 16 residues. The CDR3 region is CASSVSGQGSASEAFF. The CDR3 DNA reads TGTGCCAGCAGCGTATCGGGACAGGGCTCGGCAAGTGAAGCTTTCTTT.

The CDR3 DNA sequence: TGTGCCAGCAGTCCCGGGACTGCCGGGGAGCTGTTTTTT. This encodes CASSPGTAGELFF. The chain carries TRBV6-5 and TRBJ2-2; D possibly corresponds to TRBD2 (6 bases). V was pared by 5 bases and J by 6 bases, with 10 bases between. Germline CDR1 is MNHEY and CDR2 is SVGAGI. The CDR3 spans 13 residues.

The chain recombines TRBV27 with TRBJ1-4; D unresolved. This CDR3 is built from 14 residues. The germline V and J ends were trimmed by 4 bases and 5 bases, with 11 bases remaining between them. Germline V CDR1 and CDR2: MNHEY, SMNVEV (reference sequence). CDR3 in amino acids: CASSSSGINEKLFF. In nucleotides, the CDR3 is TGTGCCAGCAGTTCGTCAGGCATCAATGAAAAACTGTTTTTT.

This clone was found a few times. The chain links TRBV7-9 to TRBJ2-7; 9 positions match TRBD2. With 3 bases clipped from V and 2 bases from J, the junction kept 8 bases outside the gene matches. Germline V gives CDR1 SEHNR, CDR2 FQNEAQ (reference sequence). The CDR3 runs to 16 residues. CDR3 loop: CASSFPTSGGAYEQYF. DNA for the CDR3: TGTGCCAGCAGCTTCCCGACTAGCGGTGGGGCCTACGAGCAGTACTTC.

CDR3 amino acids: CASSPLLEGWKNIQYF. CDR3 bases: TGTGCCAGCAGCCCCCTCCTGGAGGGCTGGAAAAACATTCAGTACTTC. The chain uses TRBV27 and TRBJ2-4; possible D gene TRBD2, 6 bases. Trimming removed 6 bases from V and 4 bases from J, with 19 bases in between. Germline V lookup: CDR1 MNHEY, CDR2 SMNVEV (reference sequence). The CDR3 has 16 amino acids.

The chain's CDR3 is CASSLDSNYGYTF. CDR3 coding DNA: TGTGCCAGCAGCTTGGACAGTAACTATGGCTACACCTTC. This chain joins TRBV5-5 and TRBJ1-2; D is unresolved. Looked up from germline, CDR1 is SGHKS and CDR2 is YYEKEE (reference sequence). CDR3 length equals 13 residues. V was cut by 0 bases and J by 1 base, with 4 bases left in between.

The chain recombines TRBV9 with TRBJ2-1, with 7 bases lining up with TRBD2. Per the germline V gene, CDR1 is SGDLS and CDR2 is YYNGEE. The CDR3 spans 12 residues. The V and J ends lost 4 bases and 9 bases, in that order; junction bases with no gene match: 4. The CDR3 DNA follows: TGTGCCAGCAGCCTTAGCGGGCCTGAGCAGTTCTTC. Protein: CASSLSGPEQFF.

This chain uses TRBV20-1 with TRBJ1-6, with D perhaps matching TRBD1 (5 bases). Germline V gives CDR1 DFQATT, CDR2 SNEGSKA (reference sequence). The CDR3 covers 17 residues. Between the trimmed V and J ends, which lost 3 bases and 7 bases, there was a span of 22 bases. The CDR3 region has the DNA TGCAGTGCTAGTCCGGACCCCTGGGGGAGGCGAAATTCACCCCTCCACTTT. This translates into CSASPDPWGRRNSPLHF.

The chain couples TRBV29-1 to TRBJ2-2, with D uncertain. V lost 3 bases and J 6 bases, leaving 5 bases between the germline ends. The germline V gene has CDR1 SQVTM and CDR2 ANQGSEA. The length of the CDR3 is 11 residues. The CDR3 reads CSVERSGELFF. The DNA for the CDR3 is TGCAGCGTTGAGAGGTCCGGGGAGCTGTTTTTT.